This entry features one TCR beta chain sequence. Its antigen remains unidentified. Germline is not matched at one junction end, which may reflect a read error. A constant-region primer primed TCR beta cDNA synthesis from 450 to 550 ng of total RNA. Each TCR beta library was derived from three nested multiplex PCR rounds that employed slightly modified ARM-PCR. The study ran its first two PCR rounds for roughly 10 cycles each, using TRBV1-TRBV30 forward primers and a C-beta reverse primer. TCRdb reprocessed the multiplex PCR reads with MiXCR, giving one entry per CDR3 protein. The sample holds approximately 30,000 distinct CDR3 sequences, around 80% seen once. This CDR3 is built from 15 residues. In germline, CDR1 is MNHNS, CDR2 SASEGT. The source of the sample is a study of tumor-infiltrating lymphocytes in primary liver carcinoma. Co-extraction yielded RNA and DNA from 20-30 mg of unsorted bulk tissue. Surgical resection was used to treat these primary liver carcinoma patients. Infection with HBV was chronic in patients; they were treatment-naive.

General study results and limits: Blood fell significantly below tumors in its top-250-clone fraction (p = 0.039). Relative to tumor region pairs, the tumor-adjacent and tumor-blood pairs showed overlap that was lower.

The specimen sequenced was liver tumor tissue from sampling region 5. The subset here: tumor region T5, tumor centre. V is TRBV6-1 and J is TRBJ2-1; 8 bases fit TRBD2. This TCR was recovered from a man aged 40-50 years with primary liver carcinoma and hepatitis B virus infection. CDR3 amino acids: CASTREGDRGNEHFF. CDR3 in DNA: TGTGCCAGCACCCGGGAGGGGGATAGGGGCAATGAGCACTTCTTC.